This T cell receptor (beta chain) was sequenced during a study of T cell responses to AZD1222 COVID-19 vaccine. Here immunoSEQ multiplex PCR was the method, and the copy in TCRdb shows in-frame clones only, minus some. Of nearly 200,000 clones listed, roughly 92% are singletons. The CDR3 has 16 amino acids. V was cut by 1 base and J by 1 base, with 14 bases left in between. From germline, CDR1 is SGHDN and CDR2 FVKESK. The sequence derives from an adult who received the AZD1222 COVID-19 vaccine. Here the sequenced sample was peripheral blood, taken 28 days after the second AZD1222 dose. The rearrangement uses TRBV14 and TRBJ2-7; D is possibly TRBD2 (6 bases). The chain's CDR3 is CASSQGGARGSYEQYF. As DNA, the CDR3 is TGTGCCAGCAGCCAAGGCGGGGCGCGAGGTTCCTACGAGCAGTACTTC.